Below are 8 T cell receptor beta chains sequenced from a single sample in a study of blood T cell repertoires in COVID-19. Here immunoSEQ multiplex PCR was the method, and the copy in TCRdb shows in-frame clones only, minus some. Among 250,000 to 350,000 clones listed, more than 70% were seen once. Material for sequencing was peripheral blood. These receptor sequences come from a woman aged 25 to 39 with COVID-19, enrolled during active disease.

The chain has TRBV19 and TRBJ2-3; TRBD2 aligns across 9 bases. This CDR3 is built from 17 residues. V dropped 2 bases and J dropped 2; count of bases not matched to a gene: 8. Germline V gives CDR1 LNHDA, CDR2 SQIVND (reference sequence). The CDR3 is CASSIREREDLTDTQYF. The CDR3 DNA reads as TGTGCCAGTAGTATAAGGGAGCGGGAGGATCTCACAGATACGCAGTATTTT.

CDR3: CASSWGQSNEKLFF. The CDR3 coding sequence is TGTGCCAGCAGCTGGGGACAGAGTAATGAAAAACTGTTTTTT. The chain joins TRBV9 to TRBJ1-4, with 7 bases identical to TRBD1. There are 14 residues in the CDR3. J was trimmed by 4 bases and V by 4 bases; bases with no gene match: 4. Germline lookup yields CDR1 SGDLS and CDR2 YYNGEE.

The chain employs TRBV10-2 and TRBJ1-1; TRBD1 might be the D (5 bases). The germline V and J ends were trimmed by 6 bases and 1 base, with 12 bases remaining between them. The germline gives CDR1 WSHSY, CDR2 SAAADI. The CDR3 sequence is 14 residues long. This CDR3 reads CASRAGRRNTEAFF. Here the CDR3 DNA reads TGCGCCAGCAGGGCGGGACGCAGGAACACTGAAGCTTTCTTT.

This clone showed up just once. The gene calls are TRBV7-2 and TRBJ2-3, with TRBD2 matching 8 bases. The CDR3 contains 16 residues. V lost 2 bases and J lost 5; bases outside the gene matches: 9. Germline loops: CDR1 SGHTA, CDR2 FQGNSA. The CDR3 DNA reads TGTGCCAGCAGCTTAACGACGGCGGGAGGATTAGATACGCAGTATTTT. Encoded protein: CASSLTTAGGLDTQYF.

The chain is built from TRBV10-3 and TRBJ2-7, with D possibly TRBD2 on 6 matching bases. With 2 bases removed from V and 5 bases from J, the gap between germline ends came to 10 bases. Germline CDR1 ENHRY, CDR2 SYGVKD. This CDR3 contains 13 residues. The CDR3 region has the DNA TGTGCCATCAGTGAGGGTCGGGAGAACGAGCAGTACTTC. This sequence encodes CAISEGRENEQYF.

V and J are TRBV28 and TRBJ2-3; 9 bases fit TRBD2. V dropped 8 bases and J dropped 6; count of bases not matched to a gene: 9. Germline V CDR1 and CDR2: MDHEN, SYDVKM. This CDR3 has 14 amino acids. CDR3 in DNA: TGTGCCAGCCTTGATAGCGGGAGAGCGGATACGCAGTATTTT. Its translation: CASLDSGRADTQYF.

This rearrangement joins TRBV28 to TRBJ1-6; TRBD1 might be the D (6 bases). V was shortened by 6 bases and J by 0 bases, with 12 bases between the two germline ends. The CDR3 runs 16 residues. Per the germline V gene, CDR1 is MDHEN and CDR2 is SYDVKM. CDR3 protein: CASRPGDSSYNSPLHF. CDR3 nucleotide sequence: TGTGCCAGCAGGCCAGGGGATAGCTCCTATAATTCACCCCTCCACTTT.

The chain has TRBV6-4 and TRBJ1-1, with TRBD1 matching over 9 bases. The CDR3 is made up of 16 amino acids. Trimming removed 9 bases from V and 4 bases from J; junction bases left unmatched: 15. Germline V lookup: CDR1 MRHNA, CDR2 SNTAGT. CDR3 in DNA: TGTGCCAGGTACCTCAAACTACAGGGGGCGCCCACTGAAGCTTTCTTT. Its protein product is CARYLKLQGAPTEAFF.